This is a list of T cell receptor beta chains from one sample in a study of blood T cell repertoires in COVID-19. This table comes from immunoSEQ multiplex PCR, and its TCRdb copy is limited to in-frame clones, with some not included. Among about 300,000 clones listed, roughly 85% were seen once. Sequenced material: peripheral blood. The receptors derive from a woman between 50 and 59 years old who had recovered from COVID-19. Each CDR3 is given with its conserved first and last residue. The order of the fields is D gene, J gene, clone size, V gene, CDR3 DNA, CDR3 protein. The D gene is left open where the match is weak. Rows may omit the clone size; those that give it use once, few, many or a size class.

D: TRBD2; J: TRBJ2-7; size: -; V: TRBV7-2; DNA: TGTGCCAGCAGCTTGACTTTAGCGGGGCCCGCCTACGAGCAGTACTTC; CDR3: CASSLTLAGPAYEQYF
D: -; J: TRBJ1-5; size: once; V: TRBV29-1; DNA: TGCAGCGCTGGGGGGGATGGTCAGCCCCAGCATTTT; CDR3: CSAGGDGQPQHF
D: TRBD1; J: TRBJ2-7; size: few; V: TRBV28; DNA: TGTGCCAGCAGCCAAGTGGGACAGGGGTCCTACGAGCAGTACTTC; CDR3: CASSQVGQGSYEQYF
D: -; J: TRBJ1-3; size: -; V: TRBV3-1/TRBV3-2; DNA: TGTGCCAGCAGCCAAGATCAAACAGAAGGAAACACCATATATTTT; CDR3: CASSQDQTEGNTIYF
D: -; J: TRBJ2-3; size: -; V: TRBV5-1; DNA: TGCGCCAGCAGCTTGGCCGTACCTACGGGAACCGATACGCAGTATTTT; CDR3: CASSLAVPTGTDTQYF
D: TRBD2; J: TRBJ2-3; size: -; V: TRBV9; DNA: TGTGCCAGCAGCGTCTTAGCGGGGGGGCCGCCAGATACGCAGTATTTT; CDR3: CASSVLAGGPPDTQYF
D: TRBD2; J: TRBJ2-7; size: -; V: TRBV9; DNA: TGTGCCAGCAGCGCCGGAGTAGCGGGGACCTACGAGCAGTACTTC; CDR3: CASSAGVAGTYEQYF
D: TRBD2; J: TRBJ2-5; size: -; V: TRBV25-1; DNA: TGTGCCAGCAACCCGGGACTAGCGGGGGCCCAAGAGACCCAGTACTTC; CDR3: CASNPGLAGAQETQYF
D: -; J: TRBJ2-1; size: -; V: TRBV30; DNA: TGTGCCTGGAGTGCCCAGGGGTTTCACAATGAGCAGTTCTTC; CDR3: CAWSAQGFHNEQFF
D: TRBD2; J: TRBJ2-6; size: -; V: TRBV5-6; DNA: TGTGCCAGCAGCGGGGGACTAGCGGGAGAAGCTGGGGCCAACGTCCTGACTTTC; CDR3: CASSGGLAGEAGANVLTF
D: -; J: TRBJ1-1; size: -; V: TRBV5-1; DNA: TGCGCCAGCAGCTCTATTTCAGGTAACACTGAAGCTTTCTTT; CDR3: CASSSISGNTEAFF
D: -; J: TRBJ1-5; size: -; V: TRBV2; DNA: TGTGCCACCTCCAAGGCGGGGGGCAATCAGCCCCAGCATTTT; CDR3: CATSKAGGNQPQHF
D: -; J: TRBJ1-6; size: -; V: TRBV19; DNA: TGTGCCAGTGGAGAACTAGTCCAAAATTCACCCCTCCACTTT; CDR3: CASGELVQNSPLHF
D: TRBD2; J: TRBJ2-3; size: -; V: TRBV6-6; DNA: TGTGCCAGCAGTCCCCCCGCGGGGGGGGGCACAGATACGCAGTATTTT; CDR3: CASSPPAGGGTDTQYF
D: TRBD2; J: TRBJ2-3; size: -; V: TRBV5-5; DNA: TGTGCCAGCAGCGTTCTAGCGGGGGGCCAGGATACGCAGTATTTT; CDR3: CASSVLAGGQDTQYF
D: TRBD1; J: TRBJ2-2; size: -; V: TRBV4-3; DNA: TGCGCCAGCAGCCCCCAGACAGGGACGAACACCGGGGAGCTGTTTTTT; CDR3: CASSPQTGTNTGELFF
D: TRBD1; J: TRBJ1-4; size: -; V: TRBV7-2; DNA: TGTGCCAGCAGCTTAAACGGAGGGACAGGGGCTGAAAAACTGTTTTTT; CDR3: CASSLNGGTGAEKLFF
D: TRBD1; J: TRBJ1-1; size: -; V: TRBV28; DNA: TGTGCCAGCAGTATGACAGGGGGTATTATTACGATCGCTGAAGCTTTCTTT; CDR3: CASSMTGGIITIAEAFF
D: TRBD2; J: TRBJ2-5; size: -; V: TRBV6-1; DNA: TGTGCCAGCAGTGATGGCGGGGGGGCCGGTGAGACCCAGTACTTC; CDR3: CASSDGGGAGETQYF
D: TRBD2; J: TRBJ2-7; size: -; V: TRBV27; DNA: TGTGCCAGCAGTTTATCGATCGGGAGGACCTACGAGCAGTACTTC; CDR3: CASSLSIGRTYEQYF
D: TRBD1; J: TRBJ1-1; size: -; V: TRBV5-1; DNA: TGCGCCAGCAGCTGGGGACAGGGCGGCACTGAAGCTTTCTTT; CDR3: CASSWGQGGTEAFF
D: -; J: TRBJ1-5; size: many; V: TRBV7-9; DNA: TGTGCCATAGGGGGTTTTGACGGTAATCAGCCCCAGCATTTT; CDR3: CAIGGFDGNQPQHF
D: -; J: TRBJ2-7; size: -; V: TRBV7-2; DNA: TGTGCCAGCCGCGGGGCAGGGACCTACGAGCAGTACTTC; CDR3: CASRGAGTYEQYF